The 24 T cell receptor beta chains reported below all come from one sample, sequenced in a study of Graves' ophthalmopathy and Graves' hyperthyroidism. RNA transcripts were the template, and TCR beta CDR3 regions were amplified from them. The library came from an HTBI-primed first-round RT-PCR and a second-round multiplex PCR. TCRdb reprocessed the multiplex PCR reads via MiXCR and lists one record per CDR3 protein. The repertoire holds a few hundred thousand distinct CDR3 sequences, with under 40% as singletons. The sequenced sample was peripheral blood or thyroid tissue (not recorded which). These receptors were collected from an adult man with Graves' hyperthyroidism.

This clonotype appeared many times. The V and J genes are TRBV19 and TRBJ1-1; perhaps TRBD1 as D (5 bases). Trimming removed 3 bases from V and 1 base from J, with 12 bases in between. Germline CDR1 reads LNHDA; CDR2 reads SQIVND (reference sequence). The CDR3 spans 15 residues. CDR3 amino acids: CASSIGTAPNTEAFF. The CDR3 region has the DNA TGTGCCAGTAGTATCGGGACCGCGCCGAACACTGAAGCTTTCTTT.

This chain joins TRBV29-1 and TRBJ2-3; TRBD2 matches at 9 bases. Trimming cost V 5 bases and J 2 bases; bases outside gene matches: 8. CDR1 and CDR2 from the germline V gene are SQVTM and ANQGSEA. The CDR3 loop spans 15 amino acids. Here the CDR3 DNA reads TGCAGCGTTTCGGGACTAGCCGATACCACAGATACGCAGTATTTT. It encodes CSVSGLADTTDTQYF.

This clonotype was counted only a few times. The gene calls are TRBV7-2 and TRBJ2-2; TRBD1 might be the D (6 bases). The germline CDR1 and CDR2 sequences are SGHTA and FQGNSA. Trimming took 4 bases from V and 1 from J, leaving 16 bases between them. The CDR3 is 17 residues long. CDR3 amino acids: CASSSPIQGGNTGELFF. CDR3 nucleotides: TGTGCCAGCAGCTCCCCTATACAGGGCGGGAACACCGGGGAGCTGTTTTTT.

This sequence joins TRBV20-1 and TRBJ2-7; 11 positions agree with TRBD1. Germline CDR1 DFQATT, CDR2 SNEGSKA (reference sequence). This CDR3 region has 14 residues. V was clipped by 0 bases and J by 6 bases; unmatched bases: 4. Written as DNA, the CDR3 is TGCAGTGCTAGAGAGTTGGGGACAGGGGGCGAGCAGTACTTC. Amino acids: CSARELGTGGEQYF.

V and J are TRBV5-4 and TRBJ2-7; TRBD2 might be the D (6 bases). V was shortened by 10 bases and J by 9 bases, with 23 bases between the two germline ends. The germline V gene has CDR1 SGHNT and CDR2 YYREEE (reference sequence). The CDR3 totals 13 residues. CDR3 protein: CAAGTGGTWGQYF. The CDR3, as DNA: TGTGCCGCCGGGACTGGGGGTACGTGGGGGCAGTACTTC.

The V and J genes are TRBV9 and TRBJ1-1; D remains ambiguous. Trimming took off 0 bases at V and 2 bases at J, with 11 bases between the two ends. Germline V gene sequence: CDR1 SGDLS, CDR2 YYNGEE. The CDR3 has 15 residues. CDR3 in amino acids: CASSVDVRTNTEAFF. The CDR3 DNA is TGTGCCAGCAGCGTAGACGTCAGGACTAACACTGAAGCTTTCTTT.

The V call is TRBV10-3, the J call TRBJ1-2; TRBD1 agrees at 7 bases. The V segment lost 10 bases and the J segment 5 bases; nucleotides outside the gene matches: 10. The germline V gene encodes CDR1 ENHRY and CDR2 SYGVKD. The CDR3 extends over 13 amino acids. The CDR3 region has the DNA TGTGCCAGCAAAAAGGCAGGGGGGTATGGCTACACCTTC. This encodes CASKKAGGYGYTF.

The chain combines TRBV7-8 with TRBJ2-1; 8 bases are shared with TRBD2. In germline, CDR1 is SGHVS, CDR2 FQNEAQ. Unmatched junction bases numbered 9, after V lost 5 bases and J lost 6 bases. The CDR3 consists of 15 residues. CDR3 sequence: CASSLRLAQPNEQFF. CDR3 nucleotides: TGTGCCAGCAGCCTAAGACTAGCGCAGCCCAATGAGCAGTTCTTC.

V gene TRBV7-9 combines with J gene TRBJ2-5; either TRBD1 or TRBD2 may supply D (6 bases each). Gene TRBJ2-1 matches the end of the DNA better, so the J call may be wrong. From germline, CDR1 is SEHNR and CDR2 FQNEAQ (reference sequence). The CDR3 contains 17 residues. CDR3 loop: CASSFRGTSFVSNEQFF. The CDR3 nucleotides are TGTGCCAGCAGCTTTAGGGGGACTTCCTTCGTATCCAATGAGCAGTTCTTC.

A word on this clonotype: This may stem from a read error, because a much larger clone lies one nucleotide away. The chain is built from TRBV7-9 and TRBJ2-7, with D possibly being TRBD1 or TRBD2 (5 bases each). Germline CDR1 is SEHNR and CDR2 is FQNEAQ (reference sequence). The CDR3 consists of 15 residues. The CDR3 reads CTSSGHRDGFYEQYF. The CDR3 DNA reads TGTACCAGCAGCGGACACCGGGACGGGTTTTACGAGCAGTACTTC.

This sequence joins TRBV20-1 and TRBJ2-2; maybe TRBD2 (5 bases). TRBJ2-1 matches the DNA end more closely, so the J call is doubtful. This CDR3 has 12 amino acids. Germline V lookup: CDR1 DFQATT, CDR2 SNEGSKA (reference sequence). The CDR3 reads CSAPPTPGEQFF. CDR3 nucleotides: TGCAGTGCTCCTCCTACACCGGGGGAGCAGTTCTTC.

This clonotype came up many times. The chain combines TRBV12-3 or TRBV12-4 with TRBJ2-2; 10 bases match TRBD1. CDR3 length: 16 residues. Losses at the gene ends were 6 bases for V and 2 bases for J; bases not matched to a gene: 6. CDR3 nucleotides: TGTGCCAGCAGGCCCCGGGACAGGGGAAACACCGGGGAGCTGTTTTTT. It specifies CASRPRDRGNTGELFF.

As regards this clonotype: A much larger clone lies one base from this, so it may be a read error. The rearrangement joins TRBV11-2 to TRBJ1-1; D is ambiguous. Germline CDR1 SGHAT, CDR2 FQNNGV. This CDR3 region has 13 residues. The CDR3 nucleotides read TGTGTCAGCAGCTTAGATCCAAGCGCTGAAGCTTTCTTT. Protein sequence: CVSSLDPSAEAFF.

This clonotype has ten or more counts. CDR3 sequence (DNA): TGTGCCAGCAGCTTGTTCCAGACTTATTCACCCCTCCACTTT. It is translated as CASSLFQTYSPLHF. This sequence joins TRBV5-6 and TRBJ1-6; D is undetermined. Looked up from germline, CDR1 is SGHDT and CDR2 is YYEEEE. CDR3 length equals 14 residues. The V end lost 1 base, the J end lost 8 bases, and 10 bases lay between the germline ends. The variable domain in full, with the rest retrieved from reference TRBV5-6 and TRBJ1-6, is DAGVTQSPTHLIKTRGQQVTLRCSPKSGHDTVSWYQQALGQGPQFIFQYYEEEERQRGNFPDRFSGHQFPNYSSELNVNALLLGDSALYLCASSLFQTYSPLHFGNGTRLTVT.

This sequence joins TRBV20-1 and TRBJ2-5, with 16 bases that match TRBD2. In germline, CDR1 is DFQATT, CDR2 SNEGSKA (reference sequence). The CDR3 covers 15 residues. This chain's CDR3 is CSASGLAGGLKTQYF. CDR3 DNA sequence: TGCAGCGCATCGGGACTAGCGGGGGGGCTAAAGACCCAGTACTTC.

The rearrangement links TRBV29-1 to TRBJ2-5; D is unresolved. V gave up 8 bases and J gave up 2 bases, with 15 bases separating them. Germline-derived CDR1 and CDR2 are SQVTM and ANQGSEA. The CDR3 consists of 13 residues. Here the CDR3 DNA reads TGCAGCATTGTTATGTCGGTTCAAGAGACCCAGTACTTC. Translation gives CSIVMSVQETQYF.

In its sample, this clonotype was seen many times. This chain uses TRBV12-3 or TRBV12-4 with TRBJ1-1; D gene unclear. This CDR3 has 12 residues. The V gene lost 5 bases and the J gene lost 6 bases, with 10 bases spanning the gap. Here the CDR3 reads CASSPRASEAFF. CDR3 sequence (DNA): TGTGCCAGCAGTCCCCGGGCCTCTGAAGCTTTCTTT.

The sample holds many counts of this clonotype. The junction shows a germline mismatch at one end, possibly a read error. The chain has TRBV10-3 and TRBJ2-2; 10 bases line up with TRBD1. The length of the CDR3 is 15 residues. The germline V gene has CDR1 ENHRY and CDR2 SYGVKD. The CDR3 coding sequence is TGTGCCAGCAGTAGTCGGACAGGGGGAACCGGGGAGCTGTTTTTT. This sequence encodes CASSSRTGGTGELFF.

The rearrangement links TRBV20-1 to TRBJ1-1; no reliable D call. The CDR3 runs to 11 residues. The germline V gene encodes CDR1 DFQATT and CDR2 SNEGSKA (reference sequence). Between the trimmed V and J ends, which lost 6 bases and 1 base, there was a span of 6 bases. The CDR3 here is CSAEENTEAFF. The CDR3 nucleotides are TGCAGTGCAGAGGAGAACACTGAAGCTTTCTTT.

The chain recombines TRBV7-2 with TRBJ2-2; 9 bases line up with TRBD1. The CDR3 has 14 amino acids. Germline V gives CDR1 SGHTA, CDR2 FQGNSA. The ends lost 2 bases at V and 15 bases at J; junction bases unmatched: 10. CDR3 region: CASSLRGTGSLVFF. The CDR3, as DNA: TGTGCCAGCAGCTTAAGGGGGACAGGGAGTTTGGTGTTTTTT.

Remarks on this clonotype: This clone may be a read error of a much larger clone one base away. V usage is TRBV7-9 and J usage is TRBJ1-5; D may be TRBD1 (5 bases). V was clipped by 5 bases and J by 5 bases, with 25 bases between them. Germline-derived CDR1 and CDR2 are SEHNR and FQNEAQ (reference sequence). The CDR3 spans 18 residues. CDR3 loop: CASSPEGRARLGDQPQHF. The CDR3 DNA reads as TGTGCCAGCAGCCCGGAGGGGAGGGCCCGCCTTGGCGATCAGCCCCAGCATTTT.

This clonotype was seen repeatedly, ten times or more. The J gene is TRBJ1-2, the V gene TRBV2, with D perhaps matching TRBD1 (5 bases). V lost 6 bases to trimming and J lost 3 bases, with 14 bases between them. Looked up from germline, CDR1 is SNHLY and CDR2 is FYNNEI. The CDR3 extends over 14 amino acids. The CDR3 DNA sequence: TGTGCCAGCAGGAGGGGCAGGGCGGACTATGGCTACACCTTC. It specifies CASRRGRADYGYTF.

This clonotype appeared many times. The chain carries TRBV5-6 and TRBJ1-5; 7 positions match TRBD1. This CDR3 region has 17 residues. V lost 1 base, J lost 1 base, and 8 bases stayed unmatched. Germline CDR1 SGHDT, CDR2 YYEEEE. CDR3 sequence (DNA): TGTGCCAGCAGCTTGAGGGCAGGGGGTTTGAGCAATCAGCCCCAGCATTTT. Translating it yields CASSLRAGGLSNQPQHF. Together with reference TRBV5-6 and TRBJ1-5, the CDR3 gives the full variable domain: DAGVTQSPTHLIKTRGQQVTLRCSPKSGHDTVSWYQQALGQGPQFIFQYYEEEERQRGNFPDRFSGHQFPNYSSELNVNALLLGDSALYLCASSLRAGGLSNQPQHFGDGTRLSIL.

This clonotype was counted many times. This chain connects TRBV13 to TRBJ2-7; 13 bases align to TRBD2. The CDR3 covers 15 residues. V was clipped by 5 bases and J by 5 bases; unmatched bases: 6. In germline, CDR1 is PRHDT, CDR2 FYEKMQ (reference sequence). In DNA form, the CDR3 reads TGTGCCAGCAGCGCAACCGGGACTAGCGGGAACGAGCAGTACTTC. It is translated as CASSATGTSGNEQYF. Using reference TRBV13 and TRBJ2-7 for the parts outside the CDR3, the full variable domain is AAGVIQSPRHLIKEKRETATLKCYPIPRHDTVYWYQQGPGQDPQFLISFYEKMQSDKGSIPDRFSAQQFSDYHSELNMSSLELGDSALYFCASSATGTSGNEQYFGPGTRLTVT.